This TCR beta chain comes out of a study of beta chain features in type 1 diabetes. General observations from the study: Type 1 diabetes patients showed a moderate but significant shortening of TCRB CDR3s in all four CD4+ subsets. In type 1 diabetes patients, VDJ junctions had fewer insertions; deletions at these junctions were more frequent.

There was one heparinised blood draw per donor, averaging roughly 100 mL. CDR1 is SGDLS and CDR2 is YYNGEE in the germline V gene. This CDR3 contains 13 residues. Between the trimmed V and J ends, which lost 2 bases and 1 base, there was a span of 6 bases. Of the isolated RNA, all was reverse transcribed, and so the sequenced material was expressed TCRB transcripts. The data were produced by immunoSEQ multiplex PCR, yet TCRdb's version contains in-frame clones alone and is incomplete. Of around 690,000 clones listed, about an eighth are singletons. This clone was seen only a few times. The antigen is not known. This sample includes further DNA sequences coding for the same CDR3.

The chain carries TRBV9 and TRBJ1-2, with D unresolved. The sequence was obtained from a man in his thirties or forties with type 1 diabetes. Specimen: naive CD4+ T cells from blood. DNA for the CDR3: TGTGCCAGCAGCGTTGGTGGTAACTATGGCTACACCTTC. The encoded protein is CASSVGGNYGYTF. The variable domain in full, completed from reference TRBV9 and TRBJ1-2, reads DSGVTQTPKHLITATGQRVTLRCSPRSGDLSVYWYQQSLDQGLQFLIQYYNGEERAKGNILERFSAQQFPDLHSELNLSSLELGDSALYFCASSVGGNYGYTFGSGTRLTVV.